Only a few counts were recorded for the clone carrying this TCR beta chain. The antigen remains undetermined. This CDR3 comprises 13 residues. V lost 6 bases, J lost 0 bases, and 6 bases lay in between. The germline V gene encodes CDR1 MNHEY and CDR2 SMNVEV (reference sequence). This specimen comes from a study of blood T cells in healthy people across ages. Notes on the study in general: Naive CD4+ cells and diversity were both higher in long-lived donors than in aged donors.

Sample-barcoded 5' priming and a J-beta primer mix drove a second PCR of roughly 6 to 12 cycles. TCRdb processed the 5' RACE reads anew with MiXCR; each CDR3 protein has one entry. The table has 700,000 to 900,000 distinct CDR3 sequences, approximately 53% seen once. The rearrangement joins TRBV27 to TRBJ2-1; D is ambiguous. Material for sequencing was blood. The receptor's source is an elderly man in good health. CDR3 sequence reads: CASRGFSYNEQFF. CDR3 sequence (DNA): TGTGCCAGCAGGGGGTTCTCCTACAATGAGCAGTTCTTC.